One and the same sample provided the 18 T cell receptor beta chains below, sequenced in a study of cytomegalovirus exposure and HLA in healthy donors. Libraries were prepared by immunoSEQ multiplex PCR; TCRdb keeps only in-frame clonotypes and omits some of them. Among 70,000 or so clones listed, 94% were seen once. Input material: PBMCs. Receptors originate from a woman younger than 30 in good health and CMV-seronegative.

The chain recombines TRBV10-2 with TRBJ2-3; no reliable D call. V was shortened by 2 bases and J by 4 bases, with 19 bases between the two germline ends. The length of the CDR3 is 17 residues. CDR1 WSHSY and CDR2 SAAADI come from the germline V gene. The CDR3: CASSERLSDMGADTQYF. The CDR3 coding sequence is TGCGCCAGCAGTGAGAGGTTGAGTGACATGGGCGCAGATACGCAGTATTTT.

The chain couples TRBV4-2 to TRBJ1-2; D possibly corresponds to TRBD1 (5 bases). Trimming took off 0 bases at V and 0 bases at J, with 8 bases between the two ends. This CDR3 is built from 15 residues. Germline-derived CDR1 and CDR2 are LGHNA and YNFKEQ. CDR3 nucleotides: TGTGCCAGCAGCCAAGAGATCAGGGCTAACTATGGCTACACCTTC. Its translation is CASSQEIRANYGYTF.

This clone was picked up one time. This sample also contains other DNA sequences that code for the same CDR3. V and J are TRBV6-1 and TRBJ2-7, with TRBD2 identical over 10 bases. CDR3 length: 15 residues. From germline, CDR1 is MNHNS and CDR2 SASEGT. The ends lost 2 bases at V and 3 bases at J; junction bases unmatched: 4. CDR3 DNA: TGTGCCAGCAGTGAAAGGGCTAGCGGGAGCTACGAGCAGTACTTC. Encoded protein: CASSERASGSYEQYF.

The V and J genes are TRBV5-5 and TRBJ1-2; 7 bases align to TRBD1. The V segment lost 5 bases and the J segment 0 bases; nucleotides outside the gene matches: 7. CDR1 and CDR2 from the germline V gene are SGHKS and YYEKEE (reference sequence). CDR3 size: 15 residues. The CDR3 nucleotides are TGTGCCAGCAGACCCTACAGGGGAGCTAACTATGGCTACACCTTC. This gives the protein CASRPYRGANYGYTF.

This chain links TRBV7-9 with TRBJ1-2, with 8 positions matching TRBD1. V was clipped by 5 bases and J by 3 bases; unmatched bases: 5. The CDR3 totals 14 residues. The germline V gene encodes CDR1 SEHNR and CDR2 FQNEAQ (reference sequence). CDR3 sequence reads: CASSVGQADYGYTF. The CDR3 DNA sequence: TGTGCCAGCAGCGTGGGACAGGCGGACTATGGCTACACCTTC.

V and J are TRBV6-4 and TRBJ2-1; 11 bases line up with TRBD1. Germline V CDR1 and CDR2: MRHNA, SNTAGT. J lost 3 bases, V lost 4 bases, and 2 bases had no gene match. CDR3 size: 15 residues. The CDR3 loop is CASSGGTGGYNEQFF. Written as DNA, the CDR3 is TGTGCCAGCAGTGGTGGGACAGGGGGCTACAATGAGCAGTTCTTC.

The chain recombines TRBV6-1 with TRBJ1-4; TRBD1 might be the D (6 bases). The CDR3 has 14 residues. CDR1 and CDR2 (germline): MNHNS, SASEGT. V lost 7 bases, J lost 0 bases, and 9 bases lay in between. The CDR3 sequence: CASKRTATNEKLFF. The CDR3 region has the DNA TGTGCCAGCAAAAGGACAGCAACTAATGAAAAACTGTTTTTT.

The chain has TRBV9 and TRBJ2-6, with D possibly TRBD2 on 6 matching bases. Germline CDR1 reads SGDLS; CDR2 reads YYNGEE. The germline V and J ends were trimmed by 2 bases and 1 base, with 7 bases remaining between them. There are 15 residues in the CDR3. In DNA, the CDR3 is TGTGCCAGCAGCGTGGAGGGATCTGGGGCCAACGTCCTGACTTTC. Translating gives CASSVEGSGANVLTF.

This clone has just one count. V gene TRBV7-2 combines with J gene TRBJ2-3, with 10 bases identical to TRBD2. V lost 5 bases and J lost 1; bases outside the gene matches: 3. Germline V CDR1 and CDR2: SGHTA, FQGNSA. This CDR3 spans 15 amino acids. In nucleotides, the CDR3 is TGTGCCAGCAGCGCTAGCGGGGGCCGCACAGATACGCAGTATTTT. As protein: CASSASGGRTDTQYF.

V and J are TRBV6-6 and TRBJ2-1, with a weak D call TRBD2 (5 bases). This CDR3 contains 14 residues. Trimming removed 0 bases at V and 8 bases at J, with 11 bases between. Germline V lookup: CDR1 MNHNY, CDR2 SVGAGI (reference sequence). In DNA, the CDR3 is TGTGCCAGCAGTTACTCGAGGGAGAACTATGAGCAGTTCTTC. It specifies CASSYSRENYEQFF.

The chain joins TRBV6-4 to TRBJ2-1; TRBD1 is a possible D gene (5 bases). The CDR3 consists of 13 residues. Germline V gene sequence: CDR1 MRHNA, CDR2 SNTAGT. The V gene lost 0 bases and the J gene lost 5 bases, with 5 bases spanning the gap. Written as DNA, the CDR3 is TGTGCCAGCAGTGACTCGGACAACAATGAGCAGTTCTTC. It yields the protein CASSDSDNNEQFF.

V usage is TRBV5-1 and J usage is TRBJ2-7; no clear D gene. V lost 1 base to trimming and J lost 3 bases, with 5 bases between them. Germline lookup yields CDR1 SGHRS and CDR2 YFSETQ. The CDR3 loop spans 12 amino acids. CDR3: CASSLNSYEQYF. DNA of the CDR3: TGCGCCAGCAGCTTGAACAGCTACGAGCAGTACTTC.

The CDR3, as DNA: TGTGCCAGCAGCTTCAGGGGGAGCTCCTACAATGAGCAGTTCTTC. Its translation: CASSFRGSSYNEQFF. This sequence joins TRBV7-2 and TRBJ2-1; 7 positions match TRBD1. The germline gives CDR1 SGHTA, CDR2 FQGNSA. This CDR3 comprises 15 residues. J lost 0 bases, V lost 3 bases, and 2 bases had no gene match.

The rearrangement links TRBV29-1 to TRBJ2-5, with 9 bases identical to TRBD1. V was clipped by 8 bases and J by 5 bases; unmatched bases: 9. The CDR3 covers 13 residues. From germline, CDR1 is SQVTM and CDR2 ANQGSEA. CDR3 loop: CSTGGQGGETQYF. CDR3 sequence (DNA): TGCAGCACGGGGGGACAGGGAGGGGAGACCCAGTACTTC.

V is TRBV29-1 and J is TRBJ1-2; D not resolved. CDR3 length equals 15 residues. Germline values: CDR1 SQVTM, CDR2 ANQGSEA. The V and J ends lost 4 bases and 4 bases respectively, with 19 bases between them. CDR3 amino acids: CSVGGGSVGSYGYTF. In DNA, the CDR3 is TGCAGCGTTGGAGGTGGGAGCGTTGGGAGCTATGGCTACACCTTC.

CDR3 sequence: CASSLQTGATSYEQYF. The CDR3 DNA sequence: TGTGCCAGTAGTCTTCAGACAGGGGCAACCTCCTACGAGCAGTACTTC. The gene calls are TRBV19 and TRBJ2-7; 8 nucleotides match TRBD1. CDR1 and CDR2 from the germline V gene are LNHDA and SQIVND (reference sequence). The CDR3 has 16 residues. V shed 5 bases and J 0 bases; nucleotides not matched to a gene: 9.

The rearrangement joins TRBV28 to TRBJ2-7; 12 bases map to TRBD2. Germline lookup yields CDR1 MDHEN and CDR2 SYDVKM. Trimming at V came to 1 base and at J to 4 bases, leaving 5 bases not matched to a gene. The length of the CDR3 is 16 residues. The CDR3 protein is CASSLLGTSGRYEQYF. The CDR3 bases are TGTGCCAGCAGTTTATTGGGGACTAGCGGGCGGTACGAGCAGTACTTC. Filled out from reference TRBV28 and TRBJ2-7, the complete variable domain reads DVKVTQSSRYLVKRTGEKVFLECVQDMDHENMFWYRQDPGLGLRLIYFSYDVKMKEKGDIPEGYSVSREKKERFSLILESASTNQTSMYLCASSLLGTSGRYEQYFGPGTRLTVT.

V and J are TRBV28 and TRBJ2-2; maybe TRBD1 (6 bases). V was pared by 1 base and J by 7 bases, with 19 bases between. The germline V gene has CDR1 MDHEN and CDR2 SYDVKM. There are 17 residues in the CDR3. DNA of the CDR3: TGTGCCAGCAGTTTATTCGTGGGAACAGGGACCTTCGGGGAGCTGTTTTTT. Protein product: CASSLFVGTGTFGELFF. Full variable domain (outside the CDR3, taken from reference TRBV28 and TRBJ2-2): DVKVTQSSRYLVKRTGEKVFLECVQDMDHENMFWYRQDPGLGLRLIYFSYDVKMKEKGDIPEGYSVSREKKERFSLILESASTNQTSMYLCASSLFVGTGTFGELFFGEGSRLTVL.